What follows are 9 T cell receptor beta chains derived from one specimen sequenced in a study of technical replicates of blood from a handful of donors. TCRdb keeps only in-frame clones here, not all; method: immunoSEQ multiplex PCR. The sample lists roughly 76,000 clones; approximately 94% were seen once. Source material: T cells isolated from PBMCs. These receptors all come from a human donor in good health.

J is TRBJ2-1 and V is TRBV29-1, with D perhaps matching TRBD1 (5 bases). Germline loops: CDR1 SQVTM, CDR2 ANQGSEA. The CDR3 contains 15 residues. Trimming took 0 bases from V and 3 from J, leaving 12 bases between them. CDR3 loop: CSVEDPLRDYNEQFF. CDR3 nucleotides: TGCAGCGTTGAAGACCCCCTCAGGGACTACAATGAGCAGTTCTTC.

This clone was seen a handful of times. This chain uses TRBV5-1 with TRBJ1-1; a weak D match, TRBD1 (5 bases). V lost 3 bases to trimming and J lost 2 bases, with 8 bases between them. The CDR3 covers 13 residues. Germline assignment: CDR1 SGHRS and CDR2 YFSETQ. The CDR3 DNA reads as TGCGCCAGCAGCTACAGGAGCAACACTGAAGCTTTCTTT. Translation gives CASSYRSNTEAFF.

This rearrangement joins TRBV10-3 to TRBJ2-1; weak D call: TRBD2 (6 bases). CDR3 length: 14 amino acids. The germline CDR1 and CDR2 sequences are ENHRY and SYGVKD. V was pared by 2 bases and J by 4 bases, with 9 bases between. This chain's CDR3 is CAISEGRKYNEQFF. The CDR3 DNA follows: TGTGCCATCAGTGAGGGGAGGAAATACAATGAGCAGTTCTTC.

The chain couples TRBV30 to TRBJ2-1; 12 nucleotides align to TRBD2. Trimming removed 3 bases from V and 4 bases from J; junction bases left unmatched: 4. This CDR3 region has 15 residues. Germline lookup yields CDR1 GTSNPN and CDR2 SVGIG (reference sequence). CDR3 DNA: TGTGCCTGGAGCCTAGGACTAGCGGGGTACAATGAGCAGTTCTTC. Translating it yields CAWSLGLAGYNEQFF.

This clone was seen once. The rearrangement uses TRBV10-3 and TRBJ2-5, with unresolved D. CDR1 and CDR2 (germline): ENHRY, SYGVKD. V was shortened by 0 bases and J by 0 bases, with 8 bases between the two germline ends. The CDR3 consists of 15 residues. The CDR3 spells CAISESAPYQETQYF. CDR3 sequence (DNA): TGTGCCATCAGTGAGTCAGCGCCATACCAAGAGACCCAGTACTTC.

The gene calls are TRBV29-1 and TRBJ2-7; D possibly corresponds to TRBD1 (5 bases). With 3 bases removed from V and 2 bases from J, the gap between germline ends came to 11 bases. This CDR3 has 13 amino acids. Germline assignment: CDR1 SQVTM and CDR2 ANQGSEA. This CDR3 is CSVDSRDTYEQYF. The CDR3 DNA is TGCAGCGTTGATAGCAGGGATACCTACGAGCAGTACTTC.

The V gene is TRBV25-1, the J gene TRBJ2-7; possibly TRBD2 for D (5 bases). V was shortened by 3 bases and J by 6 bases, with 15 bases between the two germline ends. Germline CDR1 reads MGHDK; CDR2 reads SYGVNS. The length of the CDR3 is 14 residues. The CDR3 nucleotides read TGTGCCAGCAGTGAGGGCGCGGGTTATTTCGAGCAGTACTTC. It specifies CASSEGAGYFEQYF.

The chain joins TRBV4-1 to TRBJ2-7; TRBD1 aligns across 11 bases. Germline V CDR1 and CDR2: MGHRA, YSYEKL. This CDR3 has 17 residues. The junction had 12 bases not matched to a gene; V was cut back by 2 bases and J by 6 bases. This CDR3 reads CASSQYSSGQGAIEQYF. In nucleotides, the CDR3 is TGCGCCAGCAGCCAATACTCCTCAGGACAGGGGGCGATCGAGCAGTACTTC.

The CDR3 DNA reads as TGTGCCAGCAGCTTTACAGGGTCCCATCAGCCCCAGCATTTT. This sequence encodes CASSFTGSHQPQHF. This chain connects TRBV6-5 to TRBJ1-5; possible D gene TRBD1, 6 bases. The CDR3 extends over 14 amino acids. Looked up from germline, CDR1 is MNHEY and CDR2 is SVGAGI. The V and J ends lost 6 bases and 5 bases respectively, with 14 bases between them.